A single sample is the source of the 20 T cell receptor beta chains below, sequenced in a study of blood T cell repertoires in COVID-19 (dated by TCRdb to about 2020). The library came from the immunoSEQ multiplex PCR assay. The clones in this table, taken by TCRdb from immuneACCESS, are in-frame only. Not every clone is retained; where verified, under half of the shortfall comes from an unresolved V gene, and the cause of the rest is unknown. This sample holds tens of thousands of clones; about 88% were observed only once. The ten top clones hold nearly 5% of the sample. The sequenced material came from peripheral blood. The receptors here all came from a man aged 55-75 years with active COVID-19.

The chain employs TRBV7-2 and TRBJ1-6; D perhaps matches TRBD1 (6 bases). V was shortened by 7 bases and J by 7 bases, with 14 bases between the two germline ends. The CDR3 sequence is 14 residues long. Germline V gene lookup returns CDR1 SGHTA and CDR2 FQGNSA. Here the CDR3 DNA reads TGTGCCAGCACCGAGGGACAAGTAAATTCACCCCTCCACTTT. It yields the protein CASTEGQVNSPLHF.

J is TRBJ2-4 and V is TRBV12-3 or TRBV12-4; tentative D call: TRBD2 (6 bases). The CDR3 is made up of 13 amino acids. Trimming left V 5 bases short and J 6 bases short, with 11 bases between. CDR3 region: CASSPAGGNIQYF. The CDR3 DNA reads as TGTGCCAGCAGTCCCGCCGGGGGAAACATTCAGTACTTC.

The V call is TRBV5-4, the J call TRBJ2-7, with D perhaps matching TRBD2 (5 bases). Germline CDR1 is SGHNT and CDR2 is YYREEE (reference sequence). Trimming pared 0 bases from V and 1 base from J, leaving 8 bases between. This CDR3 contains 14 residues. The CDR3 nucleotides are TGTGCCAGCAGCTTGGGGACTCCGTCCTACGAGCAGTACTTC. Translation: CASSLGTPSYEQYF.

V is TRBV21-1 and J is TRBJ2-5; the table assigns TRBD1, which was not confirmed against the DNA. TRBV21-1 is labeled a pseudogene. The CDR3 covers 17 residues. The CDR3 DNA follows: TGTGCCAGCAGCAAAGTAGGCGGACAGGGCCTCCAAGAGACCCAGTACTTC. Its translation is CASSKVGGQGLQETQYF.

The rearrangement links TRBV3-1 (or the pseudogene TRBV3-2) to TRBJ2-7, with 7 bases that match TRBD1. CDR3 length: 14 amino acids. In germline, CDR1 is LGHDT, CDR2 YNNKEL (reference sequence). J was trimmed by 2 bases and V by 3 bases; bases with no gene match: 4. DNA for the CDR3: TGTGCCAGCAGCCACGAGGGGGCTGCCTACGAGCAGTACTTC. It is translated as CASSHEGAAYEQYF.

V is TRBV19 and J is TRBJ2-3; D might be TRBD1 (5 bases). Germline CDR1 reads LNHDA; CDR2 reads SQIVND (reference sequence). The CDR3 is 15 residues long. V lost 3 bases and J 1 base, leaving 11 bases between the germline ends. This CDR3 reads CASSIFQGGTDTQYF. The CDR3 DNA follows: TGTGCCAGTAGTATCTTCCAGGGCGGCACAGATACGCAGTATTTT.

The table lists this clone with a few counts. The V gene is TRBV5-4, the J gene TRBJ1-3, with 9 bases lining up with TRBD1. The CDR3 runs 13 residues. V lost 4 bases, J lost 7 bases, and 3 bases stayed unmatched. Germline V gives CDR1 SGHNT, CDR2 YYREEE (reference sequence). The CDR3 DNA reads TGTGCCAGCAGCGGGGACAGGGTCAACACCATATATTTT. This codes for CASSGDRVNTIYF.

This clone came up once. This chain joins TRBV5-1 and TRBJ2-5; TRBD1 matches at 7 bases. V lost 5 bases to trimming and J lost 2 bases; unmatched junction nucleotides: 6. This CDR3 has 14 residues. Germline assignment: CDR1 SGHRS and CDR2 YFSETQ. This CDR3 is CASRPLGQQETQYF. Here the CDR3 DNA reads TGCGCCAGCAGGCCCTTGGGACAGCAAGAGACCCAGTACTTC.

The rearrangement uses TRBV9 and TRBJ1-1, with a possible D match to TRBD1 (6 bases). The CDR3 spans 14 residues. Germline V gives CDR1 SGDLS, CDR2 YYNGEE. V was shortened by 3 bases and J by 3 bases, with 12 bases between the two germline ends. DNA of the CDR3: TGTGCCAGCAGCGGCCAGGGGTCAGACACTGAAGCTTTCTTT. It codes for CASSGQGSDTEAFF.

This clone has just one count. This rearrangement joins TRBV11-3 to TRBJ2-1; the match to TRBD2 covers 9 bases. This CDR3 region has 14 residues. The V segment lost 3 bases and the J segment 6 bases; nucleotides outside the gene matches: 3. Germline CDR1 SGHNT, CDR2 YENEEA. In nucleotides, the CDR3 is TGTGCCAGCAGCTTTAGCGGGAGTCTCAATGAGCAGTTCTTC. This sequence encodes CASSFSGSLNEQFF. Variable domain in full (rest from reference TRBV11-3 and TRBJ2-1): EAGVVQSPRYKIIEKKQPVAFWCNPISGHNTLYWYLQNLGQGPELLIRYENEEAVDDSQLPKDRFSAERLKGVDSTLKIQPAELGDSAVYLCASSFSGSLNEQFFGPGTRLTVL.

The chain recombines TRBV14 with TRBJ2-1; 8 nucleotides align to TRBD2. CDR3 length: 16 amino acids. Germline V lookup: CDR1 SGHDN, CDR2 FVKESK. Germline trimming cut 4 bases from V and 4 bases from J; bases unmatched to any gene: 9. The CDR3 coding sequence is TGTGCCAGCAGCCTCCGGGGGAGCGGGAGTTACAATGAGCAGTTCTTC. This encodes CASSLRGSGSYNEQFF. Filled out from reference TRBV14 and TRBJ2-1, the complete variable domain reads EAGVTQFPSHSVIEKGQTVTLRCDPISGHDNLYWYRRVMGKEIKFLLHFVKESKQDESGMPNNRFLAERTGGTYSTLKVQPAELEDSGVYFCASSLRGSGSYNEQFFGPGTRLTVL.

The chain's CDR3 is CASSLSTGGGRSSGNTIYF. Written as DNA, the CDR3 is TGTGCCAGCAGTTTATCAACCGGTGGGGGCAGGAGCTCTGGAAACACCATATATTTT. This chain connects TRBV28 to TRBJ1-3, with a possible D match to TRBD1 (6 bases). Germline CDR1 reads MDHEN; CDR2 reads SYDVKM. The V gene lost 1 base and the J gene lost 0 bases, with 19 bases spanning the gap. CDR3 length equals 19 residues.

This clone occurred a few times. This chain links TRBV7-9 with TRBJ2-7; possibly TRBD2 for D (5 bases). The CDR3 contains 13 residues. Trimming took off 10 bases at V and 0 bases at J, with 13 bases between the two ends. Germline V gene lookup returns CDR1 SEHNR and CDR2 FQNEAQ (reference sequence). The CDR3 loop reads CATGPGNSYEQYF. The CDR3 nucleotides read TGTGCCACCGGACCGGGAAACTCCTACGAGCAGTACTTC. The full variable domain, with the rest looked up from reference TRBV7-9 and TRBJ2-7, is DTGVSQNPRHKITKRGQNVTFRCDPISEHNRLYWYRQTLGQGPEFLTYFQNEAQLEKSRLLSDRFSAERPKGSFSTLEIQRTEQGDSAMYLCATGPGNSYEQYFGPGTRLTVT.

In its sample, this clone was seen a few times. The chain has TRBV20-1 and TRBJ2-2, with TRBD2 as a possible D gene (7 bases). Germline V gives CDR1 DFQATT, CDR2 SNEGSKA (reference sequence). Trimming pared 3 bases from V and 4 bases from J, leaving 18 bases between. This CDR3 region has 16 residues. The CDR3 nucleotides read TGCAGTGCTAGTTTGGGAGGGGGATTAGGCACCGGGGAGCTGTTTTTT. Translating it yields CSASLGGGLGTGELFF.

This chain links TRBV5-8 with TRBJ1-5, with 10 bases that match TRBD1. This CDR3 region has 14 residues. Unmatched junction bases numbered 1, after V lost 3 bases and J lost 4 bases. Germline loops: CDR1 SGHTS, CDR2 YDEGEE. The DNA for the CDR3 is TGTGCCAGCAGCTGGGGACAGGGGAATCAGCCCCAGCATTTT. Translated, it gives CASSWGQGNQPQHF.

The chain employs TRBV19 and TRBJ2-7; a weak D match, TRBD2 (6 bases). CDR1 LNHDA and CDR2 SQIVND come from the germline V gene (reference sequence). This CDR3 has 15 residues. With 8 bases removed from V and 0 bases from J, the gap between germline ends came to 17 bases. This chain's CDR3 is CASQRTKTSSYEQYF. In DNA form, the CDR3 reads TGTGCCAGTCAACGGACCAAGACTAGCTCCTACGAGCAGTACTTC.

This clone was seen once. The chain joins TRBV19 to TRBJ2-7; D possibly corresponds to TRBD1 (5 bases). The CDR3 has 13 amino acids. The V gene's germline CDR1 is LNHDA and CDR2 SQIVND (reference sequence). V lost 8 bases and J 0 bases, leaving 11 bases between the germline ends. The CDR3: CASSTVSSYEQYF. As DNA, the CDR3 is TGTGCCAGTTCGACAGTAAGCTCCTACGAGCAGTACTTC.

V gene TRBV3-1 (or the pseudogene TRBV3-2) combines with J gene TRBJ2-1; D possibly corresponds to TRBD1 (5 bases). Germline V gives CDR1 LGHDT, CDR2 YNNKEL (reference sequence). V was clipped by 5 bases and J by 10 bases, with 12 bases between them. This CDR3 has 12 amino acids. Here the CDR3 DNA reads TGTGCCAGCAGCTTCACAGGCCGGGAGCAGTTCTTC. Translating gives CASSFTGREQFF.

The CDR3 sequence: CASSFTGAEAFF. CDR3 DNA: TGTGCCAGCAGTTTTACAGGGGCCGAAGCTTTCTTT. The chain is built from TRBV12-3 or TRBV12-4 and TRBJ1-1; 7 positions agree with TRBD1. CDR3 length: 12 residues. J gave up 8 bases and V 3 bases, and 3 bases lay outside the gene matches.

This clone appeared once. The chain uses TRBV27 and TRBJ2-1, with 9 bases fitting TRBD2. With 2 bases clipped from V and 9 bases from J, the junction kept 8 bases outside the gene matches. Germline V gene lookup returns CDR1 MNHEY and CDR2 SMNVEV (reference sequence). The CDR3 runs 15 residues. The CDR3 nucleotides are TGTGCCAGCAGTTTAAGTCTAGCGGGACCTTTTGAGCAGTTCTTC. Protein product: CASSLSLAGPFEQFF.